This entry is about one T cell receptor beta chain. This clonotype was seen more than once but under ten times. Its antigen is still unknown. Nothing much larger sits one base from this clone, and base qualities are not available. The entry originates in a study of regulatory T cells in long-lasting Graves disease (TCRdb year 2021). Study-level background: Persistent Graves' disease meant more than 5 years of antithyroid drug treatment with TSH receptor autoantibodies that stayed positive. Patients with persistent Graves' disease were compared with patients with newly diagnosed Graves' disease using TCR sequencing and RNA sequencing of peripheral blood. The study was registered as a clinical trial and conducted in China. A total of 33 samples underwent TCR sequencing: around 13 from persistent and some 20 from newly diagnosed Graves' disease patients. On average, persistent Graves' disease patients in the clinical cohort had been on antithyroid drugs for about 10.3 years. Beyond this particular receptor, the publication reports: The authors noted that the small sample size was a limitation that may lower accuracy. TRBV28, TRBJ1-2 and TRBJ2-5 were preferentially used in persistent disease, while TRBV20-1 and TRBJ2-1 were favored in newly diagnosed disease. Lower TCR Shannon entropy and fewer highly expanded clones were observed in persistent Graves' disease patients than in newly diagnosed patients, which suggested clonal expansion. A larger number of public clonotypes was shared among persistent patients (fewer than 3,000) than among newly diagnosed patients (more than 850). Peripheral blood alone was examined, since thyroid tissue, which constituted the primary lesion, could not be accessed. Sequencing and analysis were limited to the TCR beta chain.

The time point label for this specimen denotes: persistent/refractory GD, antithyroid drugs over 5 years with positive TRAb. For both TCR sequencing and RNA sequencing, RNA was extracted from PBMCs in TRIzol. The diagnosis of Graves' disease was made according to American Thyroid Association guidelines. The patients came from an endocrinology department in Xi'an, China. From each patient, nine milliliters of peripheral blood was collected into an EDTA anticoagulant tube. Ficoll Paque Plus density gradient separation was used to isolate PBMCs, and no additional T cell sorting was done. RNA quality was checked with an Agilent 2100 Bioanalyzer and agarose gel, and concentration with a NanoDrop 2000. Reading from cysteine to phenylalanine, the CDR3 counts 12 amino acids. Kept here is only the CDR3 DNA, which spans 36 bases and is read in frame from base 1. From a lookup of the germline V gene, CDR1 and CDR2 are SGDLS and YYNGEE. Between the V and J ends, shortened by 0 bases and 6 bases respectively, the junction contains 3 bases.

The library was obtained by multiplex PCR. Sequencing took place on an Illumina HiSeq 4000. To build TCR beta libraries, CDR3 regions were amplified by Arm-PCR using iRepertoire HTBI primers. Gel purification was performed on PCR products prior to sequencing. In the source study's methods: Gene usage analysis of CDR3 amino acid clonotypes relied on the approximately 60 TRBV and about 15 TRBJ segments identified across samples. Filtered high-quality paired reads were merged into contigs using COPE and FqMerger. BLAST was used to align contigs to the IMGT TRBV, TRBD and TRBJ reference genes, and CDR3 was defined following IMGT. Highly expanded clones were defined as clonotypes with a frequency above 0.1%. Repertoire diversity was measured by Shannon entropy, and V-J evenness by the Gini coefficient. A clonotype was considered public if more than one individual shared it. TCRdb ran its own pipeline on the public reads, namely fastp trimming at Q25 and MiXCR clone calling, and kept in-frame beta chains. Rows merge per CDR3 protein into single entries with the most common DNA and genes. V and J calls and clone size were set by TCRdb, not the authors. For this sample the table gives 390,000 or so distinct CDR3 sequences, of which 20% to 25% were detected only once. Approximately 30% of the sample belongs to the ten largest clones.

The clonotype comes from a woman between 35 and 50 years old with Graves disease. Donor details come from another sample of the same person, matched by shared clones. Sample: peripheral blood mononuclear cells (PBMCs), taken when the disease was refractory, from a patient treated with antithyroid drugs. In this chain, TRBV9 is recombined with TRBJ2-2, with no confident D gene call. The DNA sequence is TGTGCCAGCAGCGTAGTTGCCGGGGAGCTGTTTTTT. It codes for CASSVVAGELFF.